This T cell receptor beta chain comes out of a study of cytomegalovirus exposure and HLA in healthy donors. CDR1 is MNHNS and CDR2 is SASEGT in the germline V gene. The CDR3 has 14 amino acids. V was pared by 1 base and J by 8 bases, with 12 bases between. It was with 60 Vbeta and 13 Jbeta primers that the PCR ran. Assay used: immunoSEQ multiplex PCR; TCRdb lists only in-frame clones, some missing. The table has 190,000 or so clones, 80% seen once. The TCR originated in a boy under 18 in good health and CMV-seronegative. The chain is built from TRBV6-1 and TRBJ1-5, with unresolved D. The sample comprised PBMCs. The CDR3 spells CASSEVTSPKPQHF. The CDR3 region has the DNA TGTGCCAGCAGTGAAGTGACTAGTCCCAAGCCCCAGCATTTT.